The source of this T cell receptor (beta chain) is a study of neurological immune-mediated disorders. Regarding this clonotype: Its specificity is unknown. A junction boundary mismatches the germline segment, possibly from a read error.

One entry per CDR3 protein, called by TCRdb with MiXCR from the 5' RACE reads. The sample shows some 55,000 distinct CDR3 sequences, approximately 8.4% of them seen only once. Regarding the study as a whole: The greatest TCR clonal expansion appeared in HTLV-1-associated myelopathy and the smallest, falling below healthy controls, in multiple sclerosis. Among expanded clones, no CDR3 amino acid sequences were shared across subjects, a pattern suggesting private repertoires in all groups.

Per germline, CDR1 MNHEY and CDR2 SVGEGT. The CDR3 contains 15 residues. Stated time point: longitudinal time-point 3. The healthy controls volunteered at a blood bank in Maryland, USA. The sample was PBMCs. This rearrangement joins TRBV6-2 or TRBV6-3 to TRBJ2-2; the D is unclear. This sequence originates from a woman aged 40 to 50 in good health. The CDR3 protein is CASNPLPANTVELFF. CDR3 sequence (DNA): TGTGCCAGCAACCCCCTCCCTGCGAACACCGTGGAGCTGTTTTTT.